This T cell receptor (beta chain) was observed in a study of blood T cell repertoires in COVID-19. In the study overall: Samples representing acute and convalescent COVID-19 were sourced from the United States, Italy and Spain.

The CDR3 has 15 amino acids. V lost 6 bases and J 3 bases, leaving 18 bases between the germline ends. Germline V CDR1 and CDR2: SNHLY, FYNNEI. In the original processing: Nucleated cell number was recorded as an estimate derived from reference gene primer amplification. The data were produced by immunoSEQ multiplex PCR, yet TCRdb's version contains in-frame clones alone and is incomplete. V and J calls and clone size are given by that table; D and trimming were obtained from the DNA. The profile covers 300,000 to 500,000 clones, with roughly 88% appearing a single time and roughly 2% taken by the ten largest. Participant age was about 18 to 95 years, and participants resided in fewer than 25 US areas. Cohorts were based on clinical histories the participants reported.

V usage is TRBV2 and J usage is TRBJ2-7; perhaps TRBD2 as D (5 bases). Sequencing used PBMCs or T cells enriched from blood (not recorded which). This sequence originates from a middle-aged woman with acute COVID-19. The CDR3 sequence is CASSQEGILGYEQYF. The CDR3 bases are TGTGCCAGCAGCCAAGAGGGCATCTTAGGCTACGAGCAGTACTTC. The full variable domain, completed using reference TRBV2 and TRBJ2-7, is EPEVTQTPSHQVTQMGQEVILRCVPISNHLYFYWYRQILGQKVEFLVSFYNNEISEKSEIFDDQFSVERPDGSNFTLKIRSTKLEDSAMYFCASSQEGILGYEQYFGPGTRLTVT.